The 16 T cell receptor beta chains presented below share a single source sample, sequenced in a study of molecular identifiers for immune sequencing clone quantification. Via MiXCR, TCRdb re-called the PCR reads, giving one row per CDR3 protein. The sample lists over 100,000 distinct CDR3 sequences, 30% to 45% seen once, with 9.5% to 10% in the top ten. The sequencing sample was made of naive CD8+ T cells from blood, with Jurkat cell RNA spiked in. As to subset: FACS-sorted CD8+CD4-CCR7+CD45RA+ naive T cells. These receptors all stem from a human donor in good health. Some libraries in this study had Jurkat cell RNA spiked in.

This clonotype was seen a handful of times. This chain links TRBV24-1 with TRBJ2-5; 8 bases agree with TRBD2. The ends lost 4 bases at V and 4 bases at J; junction bases unmatched: 1. The germline V gene has CDR1 KGHDR and CDR2 SFDVKD. This CDR3 region has 13 residues. Here the CDR3 reads CATSELAGETQYF. The CDR3 DNA reads as TGTGCCACCAGTGAGCTAGCGGGAGAGACCCAGTACTTC.

A few counts support this clonotype. The chain combines TRBV12-3 or TRBV12-4 with TRBJ1-3; a possible D gene is TRBD1 (6 bases). The CDR3 covers 16 residues. V was shortened by 0 bases and J by 4 bases, with 13 bases between the two germline ends. The CDR3 DNA reads TGTGCCAGCAGTTTAGCACCGGGGGCGCCCGGAAACACCATATATTTT. Its translation is CASSLAPGAPGNTIYF.

This clonotype showed up just a few times. This chain links TRBV19 with TRBJ2-7; tentatively, D is TRBD2 (6 bases). The CDR3 loop spans 15 amino acids. The V gene lost 5 bases and the J gene lost 3 bases, with 17 bases spanning the gap. Germline V CDR1 and CDR2: LNHDA, SQIVND (reference sequence). CDR3 loop: CASSPSSGGDYEQYF. The CDR3, as DNA: TGTGCCAGTAGTCCATCCTCAGGAGGGGACTACGAGCAGTACTTC.

A few counts support this clonotype. V usage is TRBV27 and J usage is TRBJ2-7, with D unresolved. Per the germline V gene, CDR1 is MNHEY and CDR2 is SMNVEV (reference sequence). With 1 base removed from V and 0 bases from J, the gap between germline ends came to 4 bases. The CDR3 consists of 13 residues. CDR3 nucleotide sequence: TGTGCCAGCAGTTTATGGGCCTCCTACGAGCAGTACTTC. It codes for CASSLWASYEQYF.

This clonotype occurred a few times. The V and J genes are TRBV10-3 and TRBJ2-7; 8 nucleotides line up with TRBD1. V shed 0 bases and J 6 bases; nucleotides not matched to a gene: 4. CDR3 length: 14 residues. Per germline, CDR1 ENHRY and CDR2 SYGVKD. The CDR3 protein is CAISESRTGPEQYF. The CDR3 bases are TGTGCCATCAGTGAGTCGAGGACAGGGCCCGAGCAGTACTTC.

The rearrangement links TRBV6-2 or TRBV6-3 to TRBJ2-7; 13 bases map to TRBD2. CDR1 MNHEY and CDR2 SVGEGT come from the germline V gene. The CDR3 is made up of 20 amino acids. The ends lost 6 bases at V and 5 bases at J; junction bases unmatched: 22. The CDR3 nucleotides read TGTGCCAGCAGCATCCCAGCGAGTGGGTGGACTAGCGGGAGCAAAGACGAGCAGTACTTC. Its protein product is CASSIPASGWTSGSKDEQYF.

This CDR3 is CASSSPRTSGRVYEQFF. CDR3 DNA sequence: TGTGCCAGCAGTTCGCCTCGGACTAGCGGGAGGGTCTATGAGCAGTTCTTC. The chain has TRBV28 and TRBJ2-1, with TRBD2 matching 15 bases. The V gene end was trimmed by 4 bases and the J gene end by 8 bases; junction bases not matched to a gene: 9. This CDR3 contains 17 residues. CDR1 and CDR2 (germline): MDHEN, SYDVKM.

V usage is TRBV27 and J usage is TRBJ2-3; D gene ambiguous. The CDR3 totals 16 residues. The germline gives CDR1 MNHEY, CDR2 SMNVEV (reference sequence). Between the trimmed V and J ends, which lost 6 bases and 0 bases, there was a span of 16 bases. In DNA form, the CDR3 reads TGTGCCAGCAGCCCCTTAGTCGACACTAGCACAGATACGCAGTATTTT. Translation gives CASSPLVDTSTDTQYF.

This clonotype has a handful of counts. This chain uses TRBV3-1 with TRBJ1-3; tentatively, D is TRBD1 (6 bases). CDR3 length equals 16 residues. Germline V lookup: CDR1 LGHDT, CDR2 YNNKEL (reference sequence). Trimming removed 2 bases from V and 2 bases from J, with 13 bases in between. The CDR3 bases are TGTGCCAGCAGCCAATGGGCAGGGGTGACTGGAAACACCATATATTTT. This translates into CASSQWAGVTGNTIYF.

The CDR3 region has the DNA TGTGCCAGCAGCTTTAGCGGGAGGACCTACAATGAGCAGTTCTTC. The encoded protein is CASSFSGRTYNEQFF. V gene TRBV7-8 combines with J gene TRBJ2-1; the match to TRBD2 covers 10 bases. With V trimmed by 3 bases and J by 2 bases, 1 base remained unmatched. Germline V gene sequence: CDR1 SGHVS, CDR2 FQNEAQ. The length of the CDR3 is 15 residues. The full variable domain, completed using reference TRBV7-8 and TRBJ2-1, is GAGVSQSPRYKVAKRGQDVALRCDPISGHVSLFWYQQALGQGPEFLTYFQNEAQLDKSGLPSDRFFAERPEGSVSTLKIQRTQQEDSAVYLCASSFSGRTYNEQFFGPGTRLTVL.

This clonotype was seen many times. The chain links TRBV28 to TRBJ1-5, with 7 bases that match TRBD1. From germline, CDR1 is MDHEN and CDR2 SYDVKM. This CDR3 contains 13 residues. After removal of 5 bases from V and 7 bases from J, the junction contained 5 bases not matched to a gene. CDR3 nucleotide sequence: TGTGCCAGCAGTCCTGGGACAGCGCAGCCCCAGCATTTT. This codes for CASSPGTAQPQHF.

As for this clonotype: Its ends do not fully match the called genes, so a read error is possible. The V call is TRBV19, the J call TRBJ2-1, with 10 nucleotides matching TRBD2. CDR3 size: 14 residues. Germline V gives CDR1 LNHDA, CDR2 SQIVND (reference sequence). For the CDR3, the DNA is TGTGCCAGTTGTATTAGCGGGAGGTTATATGAGCGGTTCTTC. Its translation: CASCISGRLYERFF.

V is TRBV11-1 and J is TRBJ2-7; TRBD1 aligns across 9 bases. The CDR3 is 15 amino acids. Germline V gene data show CDR1 as SGHAT and CDR2 as FQDESV (reference sequence). J gave up 2 bases and V 5 bases, and 7 bases lay outside the gene matches. This CDR3 reads CASSHRDRDPYEQYF. CDR3 sequence (DNA): TGTGCCAGCAGCCACCGGGACAGGGACCCCTACGAGCAGTACTTC.

The chain joins TRBV20-1 to TRBJ2-7; D is tentatively TRBD1 or TRBD2 (5 bases each). Germline CDR1 DFQATT, CDR2 SNEGSKA (reference sequence). V was cut by 6 bases and J by 3 bases, with 18 bases left in between. The CDR3 sequence is 14 residues long. The CDR3 loop reads CSARDQTVIYEQYF. In nucleotides, the CDR3 is TGCAGTGCACGGGACCAAACGGTAATCTACGAGCAGTACTTC.

The chain couples TRBV2 to TRBJ2-1, with TRBD2 matching over 10 bases. J lost 3 bases, V lost 10 bases, and 6 bases had no gene match. CDR3 length: 14 amino acids. In germline, CDR1 is SNHLY, CDR2 FYNNEI. The CDR3 loop reads CAIQGLANYNEQFF. The DNA of the CDR3 is TGTGCCATCCAGGGACTAGCGAACTACAATGAGCAGTTCTTC. Full variable domain (outside the CDR3, taken from reference TRBV2 and TRBJ2-1): EPEVTQTPSHQVTQMGQEVILRCVPISNHLYFYWYRQILGQKVEFLVSFYNNEISEKSEIFDDQFSVERPDGSNFTLKIRSTKLEDSAMYFCAIQGLANYNEQFFGPGTRLTVL.

A note on this clonotype: A much larger clonotype is one base distant, so this may be a read error. The genes are TRBV28 and TRBJ2-7, with 8 bases aligning to TRBD1. This CDR3 has 16 residues. CDR1 MDHEN and CDR2 SYDVKM come from the germline V gene. CDR3 loop: CASGFLPRQGSGEQYF. In DNA, the CDR3 is TGTGCCAGCGGTTTCCTTCCCCGACAGGGGTCGGGGGAGCAGTACTTC.